This T cell receptor beta chain is drawn from a study of T cells in Graves' hyperthyroidism and ophthalmopathy. TCR beta CDR3 region amplification was performed from RNA transcripts. Carried out on the TCR CDR3, a first-round RT-PCR used the HTBI primer set. One entry per CDR3 protein results from TCRdb running MiXCR on the multiplex PCR reads. The data hold 700,000 or so distinct CDR3 sequences, with around 17% observed a single time. In its sample, this clonotype was seen many times. Germline lookup yields CDR1 SEHNR and CDR2 FQNEAQ (reference sequence). V shed 5 bases, J shed 3 bases, and the junction held 4 bases outside the gene matches. The CDR3 contains 15 residues.

The genes are TRBV7-9 and TRBJ2-2; 9 nucleotides align to TRBD1. The source material was blood. This receptor was obtained from a man aged 18-30 years with Graves' hyperthyroidism. CDR3 amino acids: CASSLGTGYTGELFF. As DNA, the CDR3 is TGTGCCAGCAGCCTCGGGACAGGGTACACCGGGGAGCTGTTTTTT.